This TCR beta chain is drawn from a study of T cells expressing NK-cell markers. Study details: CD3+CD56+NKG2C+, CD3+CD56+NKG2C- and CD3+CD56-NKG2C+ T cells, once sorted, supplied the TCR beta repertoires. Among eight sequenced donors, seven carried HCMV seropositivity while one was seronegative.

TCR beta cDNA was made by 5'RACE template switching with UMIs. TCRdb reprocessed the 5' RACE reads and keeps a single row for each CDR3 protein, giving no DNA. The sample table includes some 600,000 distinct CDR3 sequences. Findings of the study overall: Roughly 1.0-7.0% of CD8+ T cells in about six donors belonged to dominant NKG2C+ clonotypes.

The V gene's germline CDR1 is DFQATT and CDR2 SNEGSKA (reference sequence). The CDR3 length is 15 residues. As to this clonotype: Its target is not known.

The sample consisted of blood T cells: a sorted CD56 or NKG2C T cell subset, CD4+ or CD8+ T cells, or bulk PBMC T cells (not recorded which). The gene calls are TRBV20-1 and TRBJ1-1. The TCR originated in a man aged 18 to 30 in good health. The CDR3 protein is CSARDSKSMNTEAFF.